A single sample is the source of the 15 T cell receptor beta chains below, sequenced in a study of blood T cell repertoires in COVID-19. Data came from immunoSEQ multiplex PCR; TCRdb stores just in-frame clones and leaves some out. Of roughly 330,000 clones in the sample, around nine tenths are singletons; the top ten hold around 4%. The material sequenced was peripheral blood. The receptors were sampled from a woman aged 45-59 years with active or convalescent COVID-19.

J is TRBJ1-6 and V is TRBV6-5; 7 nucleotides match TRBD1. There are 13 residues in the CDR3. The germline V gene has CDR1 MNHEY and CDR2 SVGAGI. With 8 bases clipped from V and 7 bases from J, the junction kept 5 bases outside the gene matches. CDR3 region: CASRDRENSPLHF. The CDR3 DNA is TGTGCCAGCCGCGACAGGGAAAATTCACCCCTCCACTTT.

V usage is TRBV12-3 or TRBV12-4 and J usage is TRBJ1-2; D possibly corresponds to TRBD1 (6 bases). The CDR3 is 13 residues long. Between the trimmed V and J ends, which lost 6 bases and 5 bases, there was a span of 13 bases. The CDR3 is CASRTTGKYGYTF. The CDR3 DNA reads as TGTGCCAGCAGAACTACAGGGAAATATGGCTACACCTTC.

CDR3 nucleotide sequence: TGTGCCAGCAGCTTTGAGTCCTACGAGCAGTACTTC. Residues: CASSFESYEQYF. The J gene is TRBJ2-7, the V gene TRBV7-9; D is unresolved. There are 12 residues in the CDR3. V gave up 3 bases and J gave up 1 base, with 4 bases separating them. Germline V gene lookup returns CDR1 SEHNR and CDR2 FQNEAQ (reference sequence).

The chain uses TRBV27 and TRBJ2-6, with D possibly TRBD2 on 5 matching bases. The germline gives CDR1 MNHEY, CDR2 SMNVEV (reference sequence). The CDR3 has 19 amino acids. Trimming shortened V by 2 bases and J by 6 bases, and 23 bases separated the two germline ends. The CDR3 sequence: CASSLSGPGLFGEANVLTF. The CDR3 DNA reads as TGTGCCAGCAGTTTAAGCGGCCCCGGCCTTTTTGGTGAGGCCAACGTCCTGACTTTC.

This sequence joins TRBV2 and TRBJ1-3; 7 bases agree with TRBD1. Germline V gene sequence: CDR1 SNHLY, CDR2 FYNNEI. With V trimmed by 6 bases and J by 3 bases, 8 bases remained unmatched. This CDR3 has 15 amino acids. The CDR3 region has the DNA TGTGCCAGCAGATCGCCCGGGACAGTTGGAAACACCATATATTTT. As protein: CASRSPGTVGNTIYF.

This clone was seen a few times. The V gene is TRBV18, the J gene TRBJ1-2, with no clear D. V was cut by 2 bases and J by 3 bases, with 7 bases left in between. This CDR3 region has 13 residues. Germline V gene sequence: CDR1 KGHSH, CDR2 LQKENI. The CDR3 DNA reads TGTGCCAGCTCACCAGGGCTTGACTATGGCTACACCTTC. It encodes CASSPGLDYGYTF.

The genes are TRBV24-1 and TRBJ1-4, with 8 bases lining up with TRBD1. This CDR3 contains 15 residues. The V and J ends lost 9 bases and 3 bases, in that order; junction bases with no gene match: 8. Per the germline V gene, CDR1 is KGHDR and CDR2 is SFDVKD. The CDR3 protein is CATGAGGTANEKLFF. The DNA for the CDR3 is TGTGCCACCGGGGCAGGGGGCACTGCTAATGAAAAACTGTTTTTT.

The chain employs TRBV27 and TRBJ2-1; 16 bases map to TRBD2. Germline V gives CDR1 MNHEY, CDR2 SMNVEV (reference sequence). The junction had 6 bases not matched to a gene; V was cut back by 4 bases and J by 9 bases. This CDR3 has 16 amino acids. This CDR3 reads CASSWGLAGGLGEQFF. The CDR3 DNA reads TGTGCCAGCAGTTGGGGACTAGCGGGGGGGCTAGGTGAGCAGTTCTTC.

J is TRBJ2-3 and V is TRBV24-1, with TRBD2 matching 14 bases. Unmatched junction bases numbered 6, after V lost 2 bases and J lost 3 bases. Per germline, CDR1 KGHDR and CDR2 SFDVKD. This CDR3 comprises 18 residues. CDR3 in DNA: TGTGCCACCAGTGATTCCCGGACTAGCGGGGGGCTAACAGATACGCAGTATTTT. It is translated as CATSDSRTSGGLTDTQYF.

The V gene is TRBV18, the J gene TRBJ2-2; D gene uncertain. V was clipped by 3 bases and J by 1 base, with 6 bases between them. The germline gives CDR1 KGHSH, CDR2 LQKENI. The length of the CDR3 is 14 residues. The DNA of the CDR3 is TGTGCCAGCTCACCGTACAGGAACACCGGGGAGCTGTTTTTT. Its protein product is CASSPYRNTGELFF.

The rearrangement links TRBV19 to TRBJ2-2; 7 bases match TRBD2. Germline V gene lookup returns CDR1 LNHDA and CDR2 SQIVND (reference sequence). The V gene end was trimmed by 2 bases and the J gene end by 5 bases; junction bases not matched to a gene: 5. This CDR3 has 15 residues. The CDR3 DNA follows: TGTGCCAGTAGTATAACGGGGGAGGGGACCGGGGAGCTGTTTTTT. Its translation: CASSITGEGTGELFF.

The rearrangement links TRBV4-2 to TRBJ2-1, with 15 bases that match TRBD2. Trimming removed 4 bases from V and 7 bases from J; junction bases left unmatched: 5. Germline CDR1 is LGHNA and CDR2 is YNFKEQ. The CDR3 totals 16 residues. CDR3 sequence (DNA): TGTGCCAGCAGCCCGGCCGGGACTAGCGGGAGGAATGAGCAGTTCTTC. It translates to CASSPAGTSGRNEQFF.

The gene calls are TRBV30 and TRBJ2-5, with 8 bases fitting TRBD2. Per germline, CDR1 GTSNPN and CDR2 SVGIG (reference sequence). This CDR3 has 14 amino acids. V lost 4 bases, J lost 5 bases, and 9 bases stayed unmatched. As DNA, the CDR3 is TGTGCCTGGACCTCGGGACTAGGAGTCGAGACCCAGTACTTC. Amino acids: CAWTSGLGVETQYF.

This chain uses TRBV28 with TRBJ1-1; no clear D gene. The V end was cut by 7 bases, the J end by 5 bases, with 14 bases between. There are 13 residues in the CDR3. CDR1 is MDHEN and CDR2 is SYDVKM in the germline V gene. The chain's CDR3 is CASIPHQWTEAFF. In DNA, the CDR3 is TGTGCCAGCATTCCACACCAGTGGACTGAAGCTTTCTTT.

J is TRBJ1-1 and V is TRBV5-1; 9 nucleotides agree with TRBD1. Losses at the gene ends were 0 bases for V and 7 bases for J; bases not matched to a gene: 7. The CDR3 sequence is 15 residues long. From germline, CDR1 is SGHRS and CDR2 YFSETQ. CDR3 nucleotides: TGCGCCAGCAGCTTGGGGGACAGGGAGGGTAGTGAAGCTTTCTTT. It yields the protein CASSLGDREGSEAFF.